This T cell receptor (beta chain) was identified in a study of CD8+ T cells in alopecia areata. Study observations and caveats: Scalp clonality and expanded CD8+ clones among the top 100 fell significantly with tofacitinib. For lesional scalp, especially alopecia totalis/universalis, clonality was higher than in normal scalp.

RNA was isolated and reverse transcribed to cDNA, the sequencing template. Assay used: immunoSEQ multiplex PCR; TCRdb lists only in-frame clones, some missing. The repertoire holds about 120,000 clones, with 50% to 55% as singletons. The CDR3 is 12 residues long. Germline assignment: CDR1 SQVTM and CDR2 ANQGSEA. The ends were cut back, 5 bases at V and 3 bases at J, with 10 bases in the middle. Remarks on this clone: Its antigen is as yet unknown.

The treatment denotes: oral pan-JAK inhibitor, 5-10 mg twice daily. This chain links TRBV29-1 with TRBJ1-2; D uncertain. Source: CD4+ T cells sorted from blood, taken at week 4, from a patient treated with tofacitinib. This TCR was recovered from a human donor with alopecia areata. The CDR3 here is CSVIKGDYGYTF. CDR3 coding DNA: TGCAGCGTTATCAAAGGAGACTATGGCTACACCTTC.